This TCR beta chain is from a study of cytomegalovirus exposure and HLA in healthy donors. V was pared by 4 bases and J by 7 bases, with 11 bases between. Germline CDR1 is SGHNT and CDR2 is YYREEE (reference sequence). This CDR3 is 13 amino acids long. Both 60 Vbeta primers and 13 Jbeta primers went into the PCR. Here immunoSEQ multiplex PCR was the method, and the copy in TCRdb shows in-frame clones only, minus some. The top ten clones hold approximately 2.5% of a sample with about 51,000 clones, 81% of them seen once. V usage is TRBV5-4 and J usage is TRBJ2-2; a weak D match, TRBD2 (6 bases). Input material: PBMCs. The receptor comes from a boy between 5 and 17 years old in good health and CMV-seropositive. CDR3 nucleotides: TGTGCCAGCAGCCCGGGCGGGATCGGGGAGCTGTTTTTT. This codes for CASSPGGIGELFF.